The 8 T cell receptor beta chains below come from one sample, sequenced in a study of T cell responses to AZD1222 COVID-19 vaccine. TCRdb's table, derived via immunoSEQ multiplex PCR, lists solely in-frame clones and lacks some. There are nearly 110,000 clones in the sample; 80% to 90% occur only once, and approximately 7% lies in the top ten. The sequences come from peripheral blood, collected on day 0 of AZD1222 vaccination. The receptors were gathered from an adult in good health.

The V call is TRBV27, the J call TRBJ2-7, with TRBD2 matching 11 bases. Trimming removed 10 bases from V and 5 bases from J; junction bases left unmatched: 22. Per the germline V gene, CDR1 is MNHEY and CDR2 is SMNVEV (reference sequence). The CDR3 totals 18 residues. The CDR3 DNA follows: TGTGCCACGAAACCCTGGCGGCTAGCGGGAGGTAGGAGCGACGAGCAGTACTTC. Translating gives CATKPWRLAGGRSDEQYF.

The chain recombines TRBV18 with TRBJ1-1; D is perhaps TRBD1 (5 bases). V was pared by 8 bases and J by 7 bases, with 17 bases between. The length of the CDR3 is 13 residues. Per the germline V gene, CDR1 is KGHSH and CDR2 is LQKENI. CDR3 amino acids: CASRGSQSLEAFF. The CDR3 DNA follows: TGTGCCAGCCGGGGCAGTCAGAGCCTTGAAGCTTTCTTT.

The V gene is TRBV27, the J gene TRBJ2-2, with 7 bases aligning to TRBD2. There are 14 residues in the CDR3. CDR1 and CDR2 (germline): MNHEY, SMNVEV (reference sequence). With V trimmed by 2 bases and J by 4 bases, 1 base remained unmatched. The CDR3 is CASSLGTTTGELFF. The CDR3 coding sequence is TGTGCCAGCAGTTTAGGGACTACCACCGGGGAGCTGTTTTTT.

The chain links TRBV7-9 to TRBJ1-3, with 7 bases identical to TRBD1. With 2 bases clipped from V and 0 bases from J, the junction kept 10 bases outside the gene matches. This CDR3 region has 18 residues. Germline assignment: CDR1 SEHNR and CDR2 FQNEAQ (reference sequence). The CDR3 DNA sequence: TGTGCCAGCAGCTTAATCGGGGGGACAGTGAGCTCTGGAAACACCATATATTTT. Translated, it gives CASSLIGGTVSSGNTIYF.

The chain recombines TRBV19 with TRBJ1-5; D is uncertain. Germline CDR1 is LNHDA and CDR2 is SQIVND (reference sequence). The CDR3 sequence is 14 residues long. V shed 8 bases and J shed 1 base, with 12 bases lying between them. CDR3 nucleotide sequence: TGTGCCAGTCGGGCCCTTGGGAGCAATCAGCCCCAGCATTTT. As protein: CASRALGSNQPQHF.

The chain has TRBV6-2 or TRBV6-3 and TRBJ2-7; no definite D call. Germline V gene lookup returns CDR1 MNHEY and CDR2 SVGEGT. This CDR3 contains 14 residues. The ends were cut back, 6 bases at V and 4 bases at J, with 16 bases in the middle. CDR3 residues: CASSRLPVGYEQYF. The CDR3 DNA is TGTGCCAGCAGCCGCCTTCCGGTAGGATACGAGCAGTACTTC.

This clone has only one observation. J is TRBJ2-3 and V is TRBV5-4; 7 bases map to TRBD2. Germline V gene sequence: CDR1 SGHNT, CDR2 YYREEE (reference sequence). This CDR3 spans 17 amino acids. V dropped 0 bases and J dropped 8; count of bases not matched to a gene: 15. The CDR3 here is CASSLGRGRRGIGTQYF. CDR3 DNA: TGTGCCAGCAGCTTGGGACGCGGGAGAAGGGGCATTGGTACGCAGTATTTT.

V is TRBV25-1 and J is TRBJ2-7, with D possibly TRBD1 on 6 matching bases. V gave up 3 bases and J gave up 4 bases, with 10 bases separating them. Germline CDR1 MGHDK, CDR2 SYGVNS. This CDR3 region has 13 residues. The CDR3 here is CASSDGGRYEQYF. In DNA form, the CDR3 reads TGTGCCAGCAGTGATGGGGGCCGGTACGAGCAGTACTTC.